This T cell receptor (beta chain) was obtained from a study of vaccination and CD4 T cells after COVID-19. As for the study in general: The makeup of the convalescents was six males and four females, two of them Hispanic. Researchers treated cells with overlapping spike peptides taken from SARS-CoV-2, HCoV-NL63, HCoV-OC43 and HCoV-229E. Points from the study as a whole: Convalescent patients showed a median 86.3% of reactive clones that were seen only post-vaccination.

Sequenced with the Oncomine TCR Beta short-read assay was DNA taken from cultured CD4+ T cells. Genomic DNA was taken out of cultured CD4+ T cells by extraction. TCRdb processed the PCR reads anew with MiXCR; each CDR3 protein has one entry. The sample holds 15,000 to 17,000 distinct CDR3 sequences, 73% seen once. As to treatment: approximately nine-day PBMC culture with coronavirus spike peptide pools or control peptides (ViraFEST assay). Details on this clonotype: The antigen is unknown.

The CDR3 totals 14 residues. CDR1 and CDR2 from the germline V gene are SGHTA and FQGTGA. Trimming pared 6 bases from V and 10 bases from J, leaving 19 bases between. The clonotype originates from a human donor who had recovered from COVID-19. The gene calls are TRBV7-3 and TRBJ1-5; D not certain. Sequencing input: CD4+ T cells from blood, cultured in vitro. The CDR3 reads CASRPEKAISPQHF. The CDR3 bases are TGTGCCAGCAGGCCGGAAAAAGCAATCAGCCCCCAGCATTTT.